This T cell receptor (beta chain) originates from a study of blood T cell repertoires in COVID-19. Study as a whole: Sites across the United States, Italy and Spain contributed samples from acute and convalescent COVID-19. Sample material is recorded as cDNA or gDNA derived from T cells, B-cell-depleted T cells, or PBMCs.

Germline V gene data show CDR1 as MNHEY and CDR2 as SVGEGT. The CDR3 runs 14 residues. Losses at the gene ends were 2 bases for V and 4 bases for J; bases not matched to a gene: 3. In the study's own analysis: Amplified reference gene primers provided the basis for estimating nucleated cell counts. The table came from immunoSEQ multiplex PCR; TCRdb's copy has only in-frame clones and leaves some out. V, J and clone size were drawn from that table, and D and trimming were deduced from the DNA. The sample holds approximately 50,000 clones, about 90% seen once. V and J are TRBV6-2 or TRBV6-3 and TRBJ2-7; 9 positions agree with TRBD1. This TCR was recovered from a man in his fifties or sixties with active COVID-19. Sequenced material: peripheral blood. The CDR3 region has the DNA TGTGCCAGCAGTTACGGGACAGGGCATTACGAGCAGTACTTC. This codes for CASSYGTGHYEQYF.